This entry concerns a single T cell receptor (beta chain). This sample was included in a study of Ad26.COV2.S vaccination and SARS-CoV-2 variants. The CDR3 totals 18 residues. Germline values: CDR1 SGHRS, CDR2 YFSETQ. V gave up 4 bases and J gave up 8 bases; unmatched junction bases: 20. Specified treatment: roughly 18 received Ad26.COV2.S at low or high dose, single or two shots; several received placebo; per-sample allocation not given. Material that was analyzed had been drawn on day 63 after the first vaccine or placebo injection. Assay: immunoSEQ multiplex PCR; the TCRdb copy retains only in-frame clones and omits some. The sample holds approximately 350,000 clones; roughly 84% are singletons and the top ten take around 3.5%.

This sequence was found in a person aged 18-65 years who received the Ad26.COV2.S COVID-19 vaccine or a placebo. The genes are TRBV5-1 and TRBJ2-3; 9 bases align to TRBD2. The input for sequencing was peripheral blood, taken in a trial of Ad26.COV2.S vaccine versus placebo. Here the CDR3 DNA reads TGCGCCAGCAGCCCGGAGTTATTAAAGCGGGGGGCCTTTGCTACGCAGTATTTT. Translation: CASSPELLKRGAFATQYF.